This is a list of T cell receptor beta chains from one sample in a study of cytomegalovirus exposure and HLA in healthy donors. The method was immunoSEQ multiplex PCR; TCRdb's version includes in-frame clones alone and lacks a portion of them. Seen here are about 200,000 clones, around 84% observed once, and the top ten hold about 1.7%. Input material: PBMCs. The receptor source for this set is a woman aged 18 to 35 in good health and CMV-seronegative. The CDR3 runs from the conserved cysteine through the conserved F or W. The order of the fields is V gene, D gene, clone size, J gene, CDR3 DNA, CDR3 protein. D genes are given only for firm matches. A row's size may be missing; if present it is once, few, many or a size class.

TRBV7-2	NA	once	TRBJ1-1	TGTGCCAGCAGCTTTTCGGGGGGGCTGGGCACTGAAGCTTTCTTT	CASSFSGGLGTEAFF
TRBV27	TRBD2	NA	TRBJ2-1	TGTGCCAGCGGCAGCGAGGGACTAGTTCTCCGCGCGCAGTTCTTC	CASGSEGLVLRAQFF
TRBV5-6	TRBD2	NA	TRBJ2-7	TGTGCCAGCAGCGCAGCCGGGACTAGCCCTCTTAACCCCACCTACGAGCAGTACTTC	CASSAAGTSPLNPTYEQYF
TRBV6-6	TRBD1	few	TRBJ1-3	TGTGCCAGCAGTTACTCGGACAGGGGTGGAAACACCATATATTTT	CASSYSDRGGNTIYF
TRBV19	NA	NA	TRBJ2-7	TGTGCCAGTACCCATTCTTCCGGAGGAATCGCCTACGAGCAGTACTTC	CASTHSSGGIAYEQYF
TRBV5-1	TRBD1	NA	TRBJ1-5	TGCGCCAGCAGCCCTGGACAGGGCTATAGCAATCAGCCCCAGCATTTT	CASSPGQGYSNQPQHF
TRBV2	NA	NA	TRBJ2-1	TGTGCCAGCAGGGGCGGACTGGGTCCACTTCACAATGAGCAGTTCTTC	CASRGGLGPLHNEQFF
TRBV5-4	TRBD1	NA	TRBJ1-3	TGTGCCAGCAGCTCCGGGACAGGGGGTGAAGGTCTTAGAAACACCATATATTTT	CASSSGTGGEGLRNTIYF
TRBV5-1	TRBD1	NA	TRBJ1-3	TGCGCCAGCAGCTTGGGCCTTAGGACAGGTCCCTCCTCTGGAAACACCATATATTTT	CASSLGLRTGPSSGNTIYF
TRBV19	NA	NA	TRBJ2-7	TGTGCCAGTAGTATCAGGGGTTCTACCTACGAGCAGTACTTC	CASSIRGSTYEQYF
TRBV14	TRBD1	NA	TRBJ1-2	TGTGCCAGCAGCCTCCGGACAGGAGGCTATGGCTACACCTTC	CASSLRTGGYGYTF
TRBV9	TRBD2	NA	TRBJ2-7	TGTGCCAGCAGCGTAGGTAGCGGGAGGGCCTACGAGCAGTACTTC	CASSVGSGRAYEQYF
TRBV5-1	NA	NA	TRBJ1-5	TGCGCCAGCAGCTTGGTCCCGGGATATAGCAATCAGCCCCAGCATTTT	CASSLVPGYSNQPQHF
TRBV19	NA	NA	TRBJ1-4	TGTGCCAGTAGTATATTTGGGCAGATTAATGAAAAACTGTTTTTT	CASSIFGQINEKLFF
TRBV9	TRBD2	NA	TRBJ2-5	TGTGCCAGCAGCGACTCGACTAGCGGGAGGCATGGGGTGACCCAGTACTTC	CASSDSTSGRHGVTQYF
TRBV21-1	NA	NA	TRBJ2-2	TGTGCCAGCGTCAAAGATCCAGTCACCGGGGAGCTGTTTTTT	CASVKDPVTGELFF
TRBV2	TRBD1	NA	TRBJ2-6	TGTGCCAGCAGTGGCAGGACAGGGGGTTTAAGCTCTGGGGCCAACGTCCTGACTTTC	CASSGRTGGLSSGANVLTF